The source of this TCR beta chain is a study of OX40 agonist ivuxolimab in advanced cancers. The germline V gene encodes CDR1 MGHRA and CDR2 YSYEKL. J lost 2 bases, V lost 1 base, and 4 bases had no gene match. This CDR3 has 15 residues. Using immunoSEQ multiplex PCR, the repertoire was profiled, and TCRdb retains in-frame clones only, with some absent. The sample records 39,000 or so clones, approximately 90% being singletons. The chain has TRBV4-1 and TRBJ1-2; 7 positions match TRBD1. This TCR derives from an adult with an advanced solid tumor such as melanoma, head and neck, liver or kidney cancer. The sequencing used CD4+ or CD8+ T cells sorted from blood, collected in a trial of the OX40 agonist ivuxolimab. This CDR3 is CASSQAGTANYGYTF. In DNA form, the CDR3 reads TGCGCCAGCAGCCAAGCCGGGACAGCGAACTATGGCTACACCTTC.